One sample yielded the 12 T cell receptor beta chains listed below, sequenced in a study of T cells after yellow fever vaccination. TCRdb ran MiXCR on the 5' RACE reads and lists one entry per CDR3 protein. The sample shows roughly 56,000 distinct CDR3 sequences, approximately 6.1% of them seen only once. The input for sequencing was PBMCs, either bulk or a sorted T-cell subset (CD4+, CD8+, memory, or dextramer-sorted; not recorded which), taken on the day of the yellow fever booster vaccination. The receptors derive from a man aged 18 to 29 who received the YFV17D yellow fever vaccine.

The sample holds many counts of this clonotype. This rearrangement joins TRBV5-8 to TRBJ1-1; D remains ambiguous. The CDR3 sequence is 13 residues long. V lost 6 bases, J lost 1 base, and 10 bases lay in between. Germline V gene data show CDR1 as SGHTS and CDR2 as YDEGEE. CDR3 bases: TGTGCCAGCATATCTTGGGGGAACACTGAAGCTTTCTTT. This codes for CASISWGNTEAFF.

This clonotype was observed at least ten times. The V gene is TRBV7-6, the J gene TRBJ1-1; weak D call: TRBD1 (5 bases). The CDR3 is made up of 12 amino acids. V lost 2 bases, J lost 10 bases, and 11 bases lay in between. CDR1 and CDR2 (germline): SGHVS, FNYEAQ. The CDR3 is CASSLNGGAAFF. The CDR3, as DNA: TGTGCCAGCAGCTTAAACGGGGGAGCAGCTTTCTTT.

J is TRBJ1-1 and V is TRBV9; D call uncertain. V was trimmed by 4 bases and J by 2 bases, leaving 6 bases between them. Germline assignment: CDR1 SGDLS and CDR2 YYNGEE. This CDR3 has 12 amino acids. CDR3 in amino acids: CASSRDNTEAFF. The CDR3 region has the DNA TGTGCCAGCAGCCGGGATAACACTGAAGCTTTCTTT.

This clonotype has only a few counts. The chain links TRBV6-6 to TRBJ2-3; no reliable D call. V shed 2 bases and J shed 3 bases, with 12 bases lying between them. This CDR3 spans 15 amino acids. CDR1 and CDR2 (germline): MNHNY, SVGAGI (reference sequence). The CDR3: CASSYEYGFTDTQYF. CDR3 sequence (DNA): TGTGCCAGCAGTTACGAGTATGGTTTTACAGATACGCAGTATTTT.

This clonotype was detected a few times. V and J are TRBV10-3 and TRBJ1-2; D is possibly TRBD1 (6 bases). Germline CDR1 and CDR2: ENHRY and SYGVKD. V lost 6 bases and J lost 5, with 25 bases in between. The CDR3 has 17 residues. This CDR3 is CAISGHLQNPRGYGYTF. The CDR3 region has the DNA TGTGCCATCAGCGGACATTTACAAAACCCAAGGGGGTATGGCTACACCTTC.

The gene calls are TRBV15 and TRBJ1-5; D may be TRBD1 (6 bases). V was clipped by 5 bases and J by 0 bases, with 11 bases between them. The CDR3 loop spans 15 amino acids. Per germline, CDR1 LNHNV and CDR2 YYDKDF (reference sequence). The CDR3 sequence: CATSLTGYSNQPQHF. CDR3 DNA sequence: TGTGCCACCAGCCTAACAGGGTATAGCAATCAGCCCCAGCATTTT. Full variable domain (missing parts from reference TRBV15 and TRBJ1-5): DAMVIQNPRYQVTQFGKPVTLSCSQTLNHNVMYWYQQKSSQAPKLLFHYYDKDFNNEADTPDNFQSRRPNTSFCFLDIRSPGLGDTAMYLCATSLTGYSNQPQHFGDGTRLSIL.

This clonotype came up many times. CDR3 DNA: TGTGCCAGCAGTTTGAAGGGAACCTCACTAGCGGAAACCTACGAGCAGTACGTC. Encoded protein: CASSLKGTSLAETYEQYV. This chain uses TRBV27 with TRBJ2-7; 8 bases are a match to TRBD2. The ends lost 3 bases at V and 2 bases at J; junction bases unmatched: 15. The CDR3 totals 18 residues. Germline lookup yields CDR1 MNHEY and CDR2 SMNVEV (reference sequence).

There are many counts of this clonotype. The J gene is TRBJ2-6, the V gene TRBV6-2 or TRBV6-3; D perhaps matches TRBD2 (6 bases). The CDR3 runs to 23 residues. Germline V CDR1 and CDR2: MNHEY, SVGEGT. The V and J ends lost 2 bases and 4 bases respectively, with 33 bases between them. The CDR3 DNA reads TGTGCCAGCAGTTACGCGCGTGGACACGCGGTCTCCTTGTGGGGGGTCGGGGCCAACGTCCTGACTTTC. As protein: CASSYARGHAVSLWGVGANVLTF.

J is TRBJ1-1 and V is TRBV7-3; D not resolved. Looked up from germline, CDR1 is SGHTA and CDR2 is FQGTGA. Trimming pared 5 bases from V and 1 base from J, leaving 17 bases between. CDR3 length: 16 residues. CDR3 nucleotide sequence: TGTGCCAGCAGCCCTTACTCCCCCCCTCCGAACACTGAAGCTTTCTTT. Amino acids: CASSPYSPPPNTEAFF. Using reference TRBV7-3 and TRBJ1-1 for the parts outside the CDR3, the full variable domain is GAGVSQTPSNKVTEKGKYVELRCDPISGHTALYWYRQSLGQGPEFLIYFQGTGAADDSGLPNDRFFAVRPEGSVSTLKIQRTERGDSAVYLCASSPYSPPPNTEAFFGQGTRLTVV.

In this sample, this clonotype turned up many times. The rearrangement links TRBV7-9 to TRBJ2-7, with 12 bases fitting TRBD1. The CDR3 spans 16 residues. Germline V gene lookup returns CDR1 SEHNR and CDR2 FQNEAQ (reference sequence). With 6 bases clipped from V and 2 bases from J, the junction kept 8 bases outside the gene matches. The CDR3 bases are TGTGCCAGCAGGGGCTCGGGACAGGGGGCAACCTACGAGCAGTACGTC. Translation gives CASRGSGQGATYEQYV.

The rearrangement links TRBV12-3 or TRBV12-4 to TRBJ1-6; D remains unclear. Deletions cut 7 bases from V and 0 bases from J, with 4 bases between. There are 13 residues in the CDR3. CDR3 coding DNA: TGTGCCAGCAAGGGCTCCTATAATTCACCCCTCCACTTT. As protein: CASKGSYNSPLHF.

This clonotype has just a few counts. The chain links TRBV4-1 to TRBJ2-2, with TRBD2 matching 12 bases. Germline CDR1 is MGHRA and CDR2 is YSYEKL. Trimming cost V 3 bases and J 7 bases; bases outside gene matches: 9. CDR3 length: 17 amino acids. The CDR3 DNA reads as TGCGCCAGCAGCCATCTAGCGGGGGGGCCCCTTAACGGGGAGCTGTTTTTT. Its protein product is CASSHLAGGPLNGELFF.